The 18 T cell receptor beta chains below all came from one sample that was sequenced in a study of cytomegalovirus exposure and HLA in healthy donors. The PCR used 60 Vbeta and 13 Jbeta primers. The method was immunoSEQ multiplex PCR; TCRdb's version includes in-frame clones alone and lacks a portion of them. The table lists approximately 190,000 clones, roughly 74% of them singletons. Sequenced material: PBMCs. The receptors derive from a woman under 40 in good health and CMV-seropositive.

The CDR3 is CASSIPETSGRKNEQFF. CDR3 bases: TGTGCCAGCAGCATCCCCGAGACTAGCGGGAGGAAGAATGAGCAGTTCTTC. This chain uses TRBV7-9 with TRBJ2-1; 13 nucleotides match TRBD2. The CDR3 extends over 17 amino acids. Germline lookup yields CDR1 SEHNR and CDR2 FQNEAQ (reference sequence). Germline trimming cut 5 bases from V and 7 bases from J; bases unmatched to any gene: 11.

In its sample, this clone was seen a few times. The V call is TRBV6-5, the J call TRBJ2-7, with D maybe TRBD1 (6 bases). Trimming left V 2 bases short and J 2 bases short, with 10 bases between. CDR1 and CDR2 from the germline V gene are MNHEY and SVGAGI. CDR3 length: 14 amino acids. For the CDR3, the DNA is TGTGCCAGCAGTTACAAGACAGGCCCCTACGAGCAGTACTTC. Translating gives CASSYKTGPYEQYF.

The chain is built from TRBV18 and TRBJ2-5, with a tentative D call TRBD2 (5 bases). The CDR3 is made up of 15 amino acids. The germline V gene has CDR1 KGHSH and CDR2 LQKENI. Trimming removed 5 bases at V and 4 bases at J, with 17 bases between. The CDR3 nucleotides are TGTGCCAGCTCAGTCGGACTTACTGCCGTAGAGACCCAGTACTTC. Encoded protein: CASSVGLTAVETQYF.

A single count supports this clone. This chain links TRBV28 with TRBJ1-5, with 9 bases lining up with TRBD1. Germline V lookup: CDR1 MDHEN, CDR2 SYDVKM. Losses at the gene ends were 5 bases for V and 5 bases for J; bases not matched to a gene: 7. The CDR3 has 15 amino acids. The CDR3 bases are TGTGCCAGCAGTGCGGACAGGGGAATAGATCAGCCCCAGCATTTT. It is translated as CASSADRGIDQPQHF.

The CDR3 region has the DNA TGTGCTAGTGGCCCCACACTTGGGGAGGGCCAAGAGACCCAGTACTTC. This encodes CASGPTLGEGQETQYF. The rearrangement uses TRBV12-5 and TRBJ2-5, with 7 bases identical to TRBD2. The CDR3 is 16 residues long. Germline V gives CDR1 LGHNT, CDR2 FRNRAP. J was trimmed by 1 base and V by 6 bases; bases with no gene match: 11.

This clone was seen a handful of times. The DNA for the CDR3 is TGTGCCAGCAGCTTAGACAGTAGCAATCAGCCCCAGCATTTT. Encoded protein: CASSLDSSNQPQHF. V gene TRBV7-2 combines with J gene TRBJ1-5; D unclear. This CDR3 is built from 14 residues. V was pared by 1 base and J by 0 bases, with 4 bases between. Germline-derived CDR1 and CDR2 are SGHTA and FQGNSA.

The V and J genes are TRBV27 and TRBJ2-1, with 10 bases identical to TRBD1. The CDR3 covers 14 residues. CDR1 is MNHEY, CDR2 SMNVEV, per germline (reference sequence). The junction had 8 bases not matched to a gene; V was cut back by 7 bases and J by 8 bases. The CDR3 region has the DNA TGTGCCAGCAAGACGGGGACAGGGGTACATGAGCAGTTCTTC. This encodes CASKTGTGVHEQFF.

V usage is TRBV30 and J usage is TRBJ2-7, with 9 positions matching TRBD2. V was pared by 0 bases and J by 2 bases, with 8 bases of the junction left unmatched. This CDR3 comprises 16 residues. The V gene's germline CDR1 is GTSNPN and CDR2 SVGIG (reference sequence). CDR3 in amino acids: CAWSVSTSGPPYEQYF. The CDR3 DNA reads TGTGCCTGGAGTGTATCGACTAGCGGTCCTCCCTACGAGCAGTACTTC.

The CDR3 sequence is CAWSVEGNQPQHF. In nucleotides, the CDR3 is TGTGCCTGGAGTGTAGAGGGCAATCAGCCCCAGCATTTT. The rearrangement links TRBV30 to TRBJ1-5; no clear D. The CDR3 is 13 residues long. Germline V gene lookup returns CDR1 GTSNPN and CDR2 SVGIG (reference sequence). The V end lost 0 bases, the J end lost 2 bases, and 5 bases lay between the germline ends.

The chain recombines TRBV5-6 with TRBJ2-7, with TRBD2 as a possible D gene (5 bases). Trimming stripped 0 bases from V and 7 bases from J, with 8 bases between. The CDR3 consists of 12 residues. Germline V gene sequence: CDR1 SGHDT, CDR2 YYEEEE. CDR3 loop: CASSLEREEQYF. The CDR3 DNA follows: TGTGCCAGCAGCTTGGAACGGGAAGAGCAGTACTTC.

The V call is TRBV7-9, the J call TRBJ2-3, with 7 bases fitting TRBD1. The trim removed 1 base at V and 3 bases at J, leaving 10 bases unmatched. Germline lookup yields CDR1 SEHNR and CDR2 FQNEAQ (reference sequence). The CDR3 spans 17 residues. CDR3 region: CASSLGGTALATDTQYF. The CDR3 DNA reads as TGTGCCAGCAGCTTAGGTGGGACAGCCTTGGCGACAGATACGCAGTATTTT. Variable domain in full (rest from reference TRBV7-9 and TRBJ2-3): DTGVSQNPRHKITKRGQNVTFRCDPISEHNRLYWYRQTLGQGPEFLTYFQNEAQLEKSRLLSDRFSAERPKGSFSTLEIQRTEQGDSAMYLCASSLGGTALATDTQYFGPGTRLTVL.

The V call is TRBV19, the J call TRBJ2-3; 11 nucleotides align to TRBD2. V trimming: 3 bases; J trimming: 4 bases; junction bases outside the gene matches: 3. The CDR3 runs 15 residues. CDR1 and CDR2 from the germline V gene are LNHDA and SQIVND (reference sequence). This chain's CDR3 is CASSILAGGPDTQYF. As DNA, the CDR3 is TGTGCCAGTAGTATCCTAGCGGGGGGACCAGATACGCAGTATTTT.

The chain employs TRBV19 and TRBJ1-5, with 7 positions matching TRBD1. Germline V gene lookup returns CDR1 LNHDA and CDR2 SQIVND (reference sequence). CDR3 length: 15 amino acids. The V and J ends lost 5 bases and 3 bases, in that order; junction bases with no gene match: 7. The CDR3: CASSPTGRNNQPQHF. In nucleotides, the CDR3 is TGTGCCAGTAGTCCGACAGGGAGGAACAATCAGCCCCAGCATTTT.

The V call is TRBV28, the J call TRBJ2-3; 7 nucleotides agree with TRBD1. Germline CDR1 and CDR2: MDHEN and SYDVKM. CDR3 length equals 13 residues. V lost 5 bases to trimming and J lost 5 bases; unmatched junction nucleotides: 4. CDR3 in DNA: TGTGCCAGCAGTCCGACAGGGCGAGATACGCAGTATTTT. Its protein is CASSPTGRDTQYF.

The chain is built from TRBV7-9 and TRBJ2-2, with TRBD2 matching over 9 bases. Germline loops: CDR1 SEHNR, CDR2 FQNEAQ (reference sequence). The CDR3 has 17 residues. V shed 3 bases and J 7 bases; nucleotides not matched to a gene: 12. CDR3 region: CASSFDGGRAGNGELFF. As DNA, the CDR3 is TGTGCCAGCAGCTTTGACGGCGGGAGGGCAGGAAACGGGGAGCTGTTTTTT.

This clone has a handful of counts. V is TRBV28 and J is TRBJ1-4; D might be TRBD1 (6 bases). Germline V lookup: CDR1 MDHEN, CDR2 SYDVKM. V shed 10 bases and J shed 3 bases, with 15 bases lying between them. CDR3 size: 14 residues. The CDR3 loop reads CATKTTGPNEKLFF. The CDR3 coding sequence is TGTGCCACTAAGACTACAGGGCCTAATGAAAAACTGTTTTTT.

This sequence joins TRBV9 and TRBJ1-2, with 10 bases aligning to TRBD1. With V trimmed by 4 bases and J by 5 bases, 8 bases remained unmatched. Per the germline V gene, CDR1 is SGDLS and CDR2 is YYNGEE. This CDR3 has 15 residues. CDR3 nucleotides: TGTGCCAGCAGCCCGGGGGACAGGGGAAGGTATGGCTACACCTTC. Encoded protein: CASSPGDRGRYGYTF.

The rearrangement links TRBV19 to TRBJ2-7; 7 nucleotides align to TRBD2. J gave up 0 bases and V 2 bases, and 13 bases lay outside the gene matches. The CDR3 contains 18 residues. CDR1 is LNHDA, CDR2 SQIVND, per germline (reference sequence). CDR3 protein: CASSIKGTRREHSYEQYF. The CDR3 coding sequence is TGTGCCAGTAGTATAAAGGGGACTCGGCGGGAGCACTCCTACGAGCAGTACTTC. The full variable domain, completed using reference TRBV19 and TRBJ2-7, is DGGITQSPKYLFRKEGQNVTLSCEQNLNHDAMYWYRQDPGQGLRLIYYSQIVNDFQKGDIAEGYSVSREKKESFPLTVTSAQKNPTAFYLCASSIKGTRREHSYEQYFGPGTRLTVT.